This TCR beta chain is from a study of breast tumors, draining lymph nodes, adjacent tissues. The lymph nodes were axillary draining lymph nodes from breast cancer patients. This clonotype was counted many times. Its matching antigen is unknown. TCRdb reprocessed the multiplex PCR reads via MiXCR and lists one record per CDR3 protein. The data hold 130,000 or so distinct CDR3 sequences, with over 25% observed a single time. Points from the study as a whole: Compared with lymph nodes, tumors were less diverse; compared with nontumor tissue, more. The data were judged consistent with most tumor T cells coming from lymph node and expanding in tumor.

This TCR derives from a female donor with breast cancer. Some clones in this sample may be carry-over from other donors' samples. Sequencing was carried out using axillary lymph node tissue.

The CDR3 DNA is TGCAGTGCCGGCCGTCAGGACAATCAGCCCCAGCATTTT. This translates into CSAGRQDNQPQHF. This rearrangement joins TRBV20-1 to TRBJ1-5, with D hard to call. CDR3 length: 13 residues. Trimming removed 6 bases at V and 3 bases at J, with 12 bases between. Germline loops: CDR1 DFQATT, CDR2 SNEGSKA (reference sequence).